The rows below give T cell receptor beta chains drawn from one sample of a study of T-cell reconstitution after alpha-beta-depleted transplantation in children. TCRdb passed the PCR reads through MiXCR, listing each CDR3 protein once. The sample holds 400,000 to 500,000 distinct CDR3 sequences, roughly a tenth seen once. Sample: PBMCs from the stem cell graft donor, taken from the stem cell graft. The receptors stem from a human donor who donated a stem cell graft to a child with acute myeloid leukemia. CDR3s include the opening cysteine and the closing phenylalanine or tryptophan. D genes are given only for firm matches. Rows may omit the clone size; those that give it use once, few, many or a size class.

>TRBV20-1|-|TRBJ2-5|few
TGCAGTGCTAGAGCCGCCGGGCCTCGACGGGAGACCCAGTACTTC
CSARAAGPRRETQYF
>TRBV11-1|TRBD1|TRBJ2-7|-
TGTGCCAGCAGCTCGGGACAGGGGGTATACGAGCAGTACTTC
CASSSGQGVYEQYF
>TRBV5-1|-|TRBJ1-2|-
TGCGCCAGCAGCTTGAGCGTCTTGAACTATGGCTACACCTTC
CASSLSVLNYGYTF
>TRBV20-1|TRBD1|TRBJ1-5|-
TGCAGTGCTAGGTCAGGGGGCGACCAGCCCCAGCATTTT
CSARSGGDQPQHF
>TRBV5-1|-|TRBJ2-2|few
TGCGCCAGCAGCTTCGTTGGGCAGTCACGGTACACCGGGGAGCTGTTTTTT
CASSFVGQSRYTGELFF
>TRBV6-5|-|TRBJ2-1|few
TGTGCCAGCAGTTCTACAGGTACCCCCTACAATGAGCAGTTCTTC
CASSSTGTPYNEQFF
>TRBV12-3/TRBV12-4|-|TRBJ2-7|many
TGTGCCAGCAGTTTCACTACCTACGAGCAGTACTTC
CASSFTTYEQYF
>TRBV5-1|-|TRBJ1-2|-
TGCGCCAGCAGCTTGCTAGGGACACTGGTTGATGGCTACACCTTC
CASSLLGTLVDGYTF
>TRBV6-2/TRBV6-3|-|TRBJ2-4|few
TGTGCCAGCAGTAGAGACAGGAGCTTCTTGAACCTAGCCAAAAACATTCAGTACTTC
CASSRDRSFLNLAKNIQYF
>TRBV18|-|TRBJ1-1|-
TGTGCCAGCTCACCAAAGACGACAGGGAACACTGAAGCTTTCTTT
CASSPKTTGNTEAFF
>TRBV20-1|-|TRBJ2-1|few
TGCAGTGCTAGAGGCCTGACTTACAATGAGCAGTTCTTC
CSARGLTYNEQFF
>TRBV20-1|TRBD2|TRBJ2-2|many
TGCAGTGCTAGGTCGAGGGAGGGCCTTAGCGGGGAGCTGTTTTTT
CSARSREGLSGELFF
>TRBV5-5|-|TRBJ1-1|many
TGTGCCAGCAGCCCGGGGGAGGAAGCTTTCTTT
CASSPGEEAFF
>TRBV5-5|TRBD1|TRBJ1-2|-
TGTGCCAGCAGCGCAGGGGGCGCGTATGGCTACACCTTC
CASSAGGAYGYTF
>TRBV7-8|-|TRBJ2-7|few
TGTGCCAGCAGCTTAGACGGGATAACCTACGAGCAGTACTTC
CASSLDGITYEQYF
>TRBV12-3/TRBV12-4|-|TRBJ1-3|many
TGTGCCAGCAGGACTCTAGGAAACACCATATATTTT
CASRTLGNTIYF
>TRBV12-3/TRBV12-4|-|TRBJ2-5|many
TGTGCCAGCAGTTCGGGTGGCACCCAGTACTTC
CASSSGGTQYF
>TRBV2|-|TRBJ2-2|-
TGTGCCTGCCAGGTCGTCGGGGAGCTGTTTTTT
CACQVVGELFF
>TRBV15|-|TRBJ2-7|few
TGTGCCACCAGCAGAGCCGGTCCCTACTACGAGCAGTACTTC
CATSRAGPYYEQYF
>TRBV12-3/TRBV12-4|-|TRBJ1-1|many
TGTGCCAGCAGTTTCAAGGGGACTGAAGCTTTCTTT
CASSFKGTEAFF
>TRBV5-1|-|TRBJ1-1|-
TGCGCCAGCAGCACATCGGGGAAGAACACTGAAGCTTTCTTT
CASSTSGKNTEAFF
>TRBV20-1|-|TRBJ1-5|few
TGCAGTGCTGGCCCTCCAGGGTCCAATCAGCCCCAGCATTTT
CSAGPPGSNQPQHF
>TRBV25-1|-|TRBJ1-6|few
TGTGCCAGCACCCCAAGGACCGGGGATTCACCCCTCCACTTT
CASTPRTGDSPLHF
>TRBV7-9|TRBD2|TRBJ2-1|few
TGTGCCAGCAGCATAGGGACTAGCGGCCGATACAATGAGCAGTTCTTC
CASSIGTSGRYNEQFF
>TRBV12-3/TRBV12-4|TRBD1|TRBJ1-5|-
TGTGCCAGCAGTACCGGGACAGCAGATCAGCCCCAGCATTTT
CASSTGTADQPQHF
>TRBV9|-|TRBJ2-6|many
TGTGCCAGCAGCGTAGGTGGGTCTGGGGCCAACGTCCTGACTTTC
CASSVGGSGANVLTF
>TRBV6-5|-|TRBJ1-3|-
TGTGCCAGCAGTTATGCGGGGTTCTCTGGAAACACCATATATTTT
CASSYAGFSGNTIYF
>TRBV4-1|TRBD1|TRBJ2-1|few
TGCGCCAGCAGGACAGGGGTCAATGAGCAGTTCTTC
CASRTGVNEQFF
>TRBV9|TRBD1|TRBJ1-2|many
TGTGCCAGCAGCATAAGCCCAGGGGGTGGCTACACCTTC
CASSISPGGGYTF
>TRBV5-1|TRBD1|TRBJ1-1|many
TGCGCCAGCAGCGAGTACCCGAACAGGGGAGGGGACACTGAAGCTTTCTTT
CASSEYPNRGGDTEAFF
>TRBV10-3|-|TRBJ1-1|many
TGTGCCATCAGTGCGAATACAGGTAAAACTGAAGCTTTCTTT
CAISANTGKTEAFF
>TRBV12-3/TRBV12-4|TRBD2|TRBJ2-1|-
TGTGCCAGCAGGGGGGGTCGATTTGGTTCTAGCGGGAGTTCTTACAATGAGCAGTTCTTC
CASRGGRFGSSGSSYNEQFF
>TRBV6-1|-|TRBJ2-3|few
TGTGCCAGCAGCCAGTTCAGCTCTAGCACAGATACGCAGTATTTT
CASSQFSSSTDTQYF
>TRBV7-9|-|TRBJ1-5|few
TGTGCCAGCAGCTTGGTACCCGACTCGCGCGGGAGTCAGCCCCAGCATTTT
CASSLVPDSRGSQPQHF
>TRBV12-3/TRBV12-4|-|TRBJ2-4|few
TGTGCCAGCAGCCAGGACAGAGCAGAAAACATTCAGTACTTC
CASSQDRAENIQYF
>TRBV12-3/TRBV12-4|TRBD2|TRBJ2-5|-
TGTGCCAGCAGTGGGGGACTAGCGGAGACCCAGTACTTC
CASSGGLAETQYF
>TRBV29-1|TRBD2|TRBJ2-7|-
TGCAGCGTTACCGGGGGGGTCATCAACGAGCAGTACTTC
CSVTGGVINEQYF
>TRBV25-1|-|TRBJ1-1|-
TGTGCCAGCCCCTCTTACTGCTACACTGAAGCTTTCTTT
CASPSYCYTEAFF
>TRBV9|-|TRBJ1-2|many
TGTGCCAGCAGTGGCGGGACGGACTATGGCTACACCTTC
CASSGGTDYGYTF
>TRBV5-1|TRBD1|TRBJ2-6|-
TGCGCCAGCAGGAAGGGGGCGCTTGGGGCCAACGTCCTGACTTTC
CASRKGALGANVLTF
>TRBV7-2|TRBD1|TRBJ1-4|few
TGTGCCAGCAGCAAGACGGGACAGGGATTTAATGAAAAACTGTTTTTT
CASSKTGQGFNEKLFF
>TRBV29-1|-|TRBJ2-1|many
TGCAGCGTGTGGGAGAACGAGCAGTTCTTC
CSVWENEQFF
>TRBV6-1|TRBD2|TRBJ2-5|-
TGTGCCAGCAGGACCGGACTAGCGGGGCAAGAGACCCAGTACTTC
CASRTGLAGQETQYF
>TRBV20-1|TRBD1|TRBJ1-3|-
TGCAGTGCTAGGCTACCCGACAGGGGTGGAAACACCATATATTTT
CSARLPDRGGNTIYF
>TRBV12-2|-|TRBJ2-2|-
TGTGCAAGTCGCTTAGCGCGTAGCCTGGGACAGTTAGTCGTACGCACCGGGGAGCTGTTTTTT
CASRLARSLGQLVVRTGELFF
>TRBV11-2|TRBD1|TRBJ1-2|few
TGTGCCAGCAGCTCCACCCGACAGGGCCCCTATGGCTACACCTTC
CASSSTRQGPYGYTF
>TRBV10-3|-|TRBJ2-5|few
TGTGCCATCAGTGAGTCGGCTGGCAGGGGAAAAGAGACCCAGTACTTC
CAISESAGRGKETQYF
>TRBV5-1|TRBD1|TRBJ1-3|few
TGCGCCAGCAGCCCGTTGGGACAGACAATAAACACCATATATTTT
CASSPLGQTINTIYF
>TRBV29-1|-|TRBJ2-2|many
TGCAGCGTTGATGACGGGAGTTTTACCGGGGAGCTGTTTTTT
CSVDDGSFTGELFF
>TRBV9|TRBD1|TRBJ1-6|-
TGTGCCAGCAGCGAGGAGGGACAGGGGGCTTCACCCCTCCACTTT
CASSEEGQGASPLHF
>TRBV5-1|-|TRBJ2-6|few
TGCGCCAGCAGCCCGAGGGGGGGTAGCTCTGGGGCCAACGTCCTGACTTTC
CASSPRGGSSGANVLTF
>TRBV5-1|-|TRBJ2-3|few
TGCGCCAGCAGCTTTGGAAGTACAGGGTACGCAGGGGATACGCAGTATTTT
CASSFGSTGYAGDTQYF
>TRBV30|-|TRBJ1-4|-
TGTGCCTGGAGTCCAGGGGCGGAAAAACTGTTTTTT
CAWSPGAEKLFF